Listed below are T cell receptor beta chains from one sample, sequenced in a study of blood T cell repertoires in COVID-19. Measured with immunoSEQ multiplex PCR; TCRdb has only the in-frame clones, and not every one. The data hold approximately 160,000 clones, with approximately 80% observed a single time. Sequenced: peripheral blood. The receptors were gathered from a woman in her fifties or sixties with acute or convalescent COVID-19. Both conserved end residues are part of each CDR3.

>TRBV7-2
CASSLDRPSYNEQFF
>TRBV6-2/TRBV6-3
CASSSRDRGLGNTEAFF
>TRBV19
CASSTDRNSPLHF
>TRBV30
CAWSVPVRETQYF
>TRBV6-5
CASSYGQGGETQYF
>TRBV2
CASSRTENTGELFF
>TRBV4-1
CASSQALAGGPGVGELFF
>TRBV7-2
CASSSRAGGVGTEAFF
>TRBV2
CASSNDRAHEQFF
>TRBV18
CASSPLDSDYGYTF
>TRBV3-1/TRBV3-2
CASSPSLRGGPNF
>TRBV14
CASSQDRVAGGLRDEQFF
>TRBV4-3
CASSQVGVYNSPLHF
>TRBV10-2
CASSLAGSYNEQFF
>TRBV24-1
CATSGQGSTDTQYF
>TRBV3-1/TRBV3-2
CASSQGSGGPETQYF
>TRBV7-9
CASSWDSDNSPLHF
>TRBV2
CASSEDGRVYGYTF
>TRBV19
CASSRWQAGYEQYF
>TRBV2
CASSPAPGIFNEQFF
>TRBV30
CAWSHPSDRGPTFTEAFF
>TRBV3-1/TRBV3-2
CASSQGLAGAVYEQYF
>TRBV11-2
CASSAGPRTDTQYF
>TRBV12-5
CASGSRLGLRTLNQPQHF
>TRBV4-2
CASSQGRGYNEQFF